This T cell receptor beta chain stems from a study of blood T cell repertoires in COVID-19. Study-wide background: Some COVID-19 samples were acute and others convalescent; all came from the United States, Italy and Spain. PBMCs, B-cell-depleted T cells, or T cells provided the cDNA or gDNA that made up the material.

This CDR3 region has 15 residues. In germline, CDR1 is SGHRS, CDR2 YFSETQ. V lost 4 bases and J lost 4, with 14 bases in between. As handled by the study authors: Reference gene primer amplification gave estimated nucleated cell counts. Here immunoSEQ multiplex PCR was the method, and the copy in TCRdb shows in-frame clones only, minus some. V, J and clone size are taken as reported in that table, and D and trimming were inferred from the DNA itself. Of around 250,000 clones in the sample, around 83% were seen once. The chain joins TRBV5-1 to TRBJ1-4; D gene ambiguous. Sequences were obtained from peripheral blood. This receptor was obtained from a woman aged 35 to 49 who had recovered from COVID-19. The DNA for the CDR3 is TGCGCCAGCAGCCTACTAGGTGCCTATAATGAAAAACTGTTTTTT. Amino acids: CASSLLGAYNEKLFF.